This T cell receptor beta chain derives from a study of T cells in Graves' hyperthyroidism and ophthalmopathy. V was pared by 4 bases and J by 2 bases, with 15 bases between. There are 15 residues in the CDR3. Germline lookup yields CDR1 MDHEN and CDR2 SYDVKM. Study results and caveats: Appearing also in blood were most of the thyroid clonotypes expanded above 0.001.

This clonotype has at least ten counts. Antigen unknown. TCR beta CDR3 regions were amplified from RNA. During a first-round RT-PCR of the TCR CDR3, the HTBI primer set was used. TCRdb reanalysed the multiplex PCR reads using MiXCR and keeps one entry per CDR3 protein. Seen here are fewer than 750,000 distinct CDR3 sequences, 14% to 15% observed once, and the top ten hold around 4.1%. The TCR sequence derives from a middle-aged woman with Graves' ophthalmopathy. The chain employs TRBV28 and TRBJ2-7; D may be TRBD1 (7 bases). Sequencing used blood. In DNA, the CDR3 is TGTGCCAGCAGTTCGACAGGGCGGGGAACCTACGAGCAGTACTTC. Amino acid sequence: CASSSTGRGTYEQYF.